Listed below are T cell receptor beta chains from one sample, sequenced in a study of blood T cells in healthy people across ages. TCRdb fed the 5' RACE reads into MiXCR, producing one record per CDR3 protein. The profile shows 850,000 to 1,000,000 distinct CDR3 sequences, about 51% of them singletons. The material sequenced was blood. The receptor set was obtained from a woman in her sixties or seventies in good health. CDR3s include the opening cysteine and the closing phenylalanine or tryptophan. The D gene is left open where the match is weak. Not all rows give a size; the values are once, few, many and, for expanded clones, a class.

>TRBV20-1|.|.|TRBJ2-1
CSATQAVGQFF
TGCAGTGCTACGCAGGCCGTGGGACAGTTCTTC
>TRBV7-2|few|.|TRBJ1-2
CASSPVRHGLHGYTF
TGTGCCAGCAGCCCAGTTAGGCACGGACTCCATGGCTACACCTTC
>TRBV20-1|.|TRBD1|TRBJ1-2
CSARDRGENGYTF
TGCAGTGCACGGGACAGGGGAGAGAATGGCTACACCTTC
>TRBV6-5|.|TRBD2|TRBJ2-1
CASSYQTSDHNEQFF
TGTGCCAGCAGTTACCAGACTAGCGACCACAATGAGCAGTTCTTC
>TRBV5-8|few|.|TRBJ2-3
CAGTATGTDTQYF
TGTGCCGGAACAGCCACCGGCACAGATACGCAGTATTTT
>TRBV14|once|TRBD2|TRBJ2-7
CAISQGPWREEGYNEQYF
TGTGCCATCAGCCAAGGCCCCTGGCGGGAGGAAGGCTACAATGAGCAGTACTTC
>TRBV9|few|.|TRBJ2-7
CASSSDSGTYSYEQYF
TGTGCCAGCAGCTCGGACTCCGGGACCTACTCCTACGAGCAGTACTTC
>TRBV12-3/TRBV12-4|.|TRBD1|TRBJ2-7
CASRWTGDPSYEQYF
TGTGCCAGCAGATGGACAGGGGATCCCTCCTACGAGCAGTACTTC
>TRBV2|.|.|TRBJ1-1
CASQRMAGANTEAFF
TGTGCCAGTCAGAGGATGGCGGGAGCGAACACTGAAGCTTTCTTT
>TRBV4-1|.|.|TRBJ2-5
CASSQGGRYYGETQYF
TGCGCCAGCAGCCAAGGAGGCAGATACTATGGGGAGACCCAGTACTTC
>TRBV4-3|.|.|TRBJ2-3
CASSQDAVGVQFTDTQYF
TGCGCCAGCAGCCAAGATGCGGTTGGGGTGCAATTCACGGATACGCAGTATTTT
>TRBV29-1|few|TRBD2|TRBJ2-1
CSVENSGGVSQFF
TGCAGCGTTGAAAATAGCGGGGGGGTGTCGCAGTTCTTC
>TRBV20-1|once|.|TRBJ2-1
CSAARDLHNEQFF
TGCAGTGCTGCGAGGGACCTGCACAATGAGCAGTTCTTC
>TRBV18|.|.|TRBJ1-2
CASKETGDYGYTF
TGTGCCAGCAAGGAAACGGGGGACTATGGCTACACCTTC
>TRBV20-1|.|TRBD1|TRBJ2-1
CSARDFRDRSYNEQFF
TGCAGTGCTAGAGACTTCCGGGACAGGTCCTACAATGAGCAGTTCTTC
>TRBV6-2/TRBV6-3|few|TRBD2|TRBJ2-7
CASTGLAGGGQGQYF
TGTGCCAGCACCGGACTAGCGGGAGGTGGCCAGGGTCAGTACTTC
>TRBV20-1|once|.|TRBJ2-1
CGARSLTRGIPGSHNEQFF
TGCGGTGCTAGATCACTGACTAGGGGGATCCCCGGGTCACACAATGAGCAGTTCTTC
>TRBV5-1|.|.|TRBJ1-2
CASSSGQNLRWRLDGYTF
TGCGCCAGCAGCTCTGGACAGAACCTTCGATGGAGATTAGATGGCTACACCTTC
>TRBV30|.|.|TRBJ1-2
CAWIRAYGYTF
TGTGCCTGGATCCGGGCCTATGGCTACACCTTC
>TRBV12-3/TRBV12-4|once|TRBD2|TRBJ2-1
CASSTRTSGNNEQFF
TGTGCCAGCAGTACCCGGACTAGCGGAAACAATGAGCAGTTCTTC
>TRBV7-2|.|TRBD2|TRBJ2-3
CASSRIGGGLASTDTQYF
TGTGCCAGCAGCCGAATAGGGGGAGGACTAGCGAGCACAGATACGCAGTATTTT
>TRBV15|few|.|TRBJ2-1
CATSRGRGGGNNEQFF
TGTGCCACCAGCAGAGGCAGGGGAGGTGGGAACAATGAGCAGTTCTTC
>TRBV20-1|.|TRBD2|TRBJ2-7
CSAREAGGPSYEQYF
TGCAGTGCTAGAGAAGCGGGAGGGCCCTCCTACGAGCAGTACTTC
>TRBV4-2|few|.|TRBJ1-2
CASSQANAGGYTF
TGTGCCAGCAGCCAAGCTAATGCTGGGGGCTACACCTTC
>TRBV7-9|once|.|TRBJ2-7
CASSYRGSNSYEQYF
TGTGCCAGCAGCTATAGAGGGAGCAACTCCTACGAGCAGTACTTC
>TRBV6-2/TRBV6-3|.|TRBD2|TRBJ2-1
CASGRESYNEQFF
TGTGCCAGCGGGCGGGAGAGTTACAATGAGCAGTTCTTC
>TRBV7-2|few|TRBD2|TRBJ2-1
CASSLGPIIAGENNEQFF
TGTGCCAGCAGCTTAGGCCCTATTATAGCGGGAGAAAACAATGAGCAGTTCTTC
>TRBV27|.|.|TRBJ2-1
CASSDRDGANEQFF
TGTGCCAGCAGCGACAGAGACGGGGCCAATGAGCAGTTCTTC
>TRBV7-2|.|.|TRBJ2-7
CASSQSGAQYF
TGTGCCAGCAGCCAATCGGGGGCCCAGTACTTC
>TRBV11-1|.|TRBD2|TRBJ2-7
CASSLPAGALRSEQYF
TGTGCCAGCAGCTTACCAGCGGGAGCTTTAAGGTCCGAGCAGTACTTC
>TRBV24-1|.|TRBD2|TRBJ2-7
CATSDLTGTSSYEQYF
TGTGCCACCAGTGATTTGACCGGGACTAGCAGCTACGAGCAGTACTTC
>TRBV29-1|few|.|TRBJ2-1
CSVLFYNEQFF
TGCAGCGTTTTGTTCTACAATGAGCAGTTCTTC
>TRBV19|few|.|TRBJ2-5
CASRSVQKETQYF
TGTGCCAGTAGGAGCGTCCAGAAAGAGACCCAGTACTTC
>TRBV25-1|.|TRBD1|TRBJ1-2
CASSERGQGRYTF
TGTGCCAGCAGTGAAAGAGGACAGGGCCGCTACACCTTC
>TRBV2|few|.|TRBJ2-4
CASSDWTVGNIQYF
TGTGCCAGCAGTGATTGGACGGTGGGGAACATTCAGTACTTC
>TRBV5-1|few|TRBD2|TRBJ2-3
CASFTGLAGGDTQYF
TGCGCCAGCTTTACCGGACTAGCGGGAGGGGATACGCAGTATTTT
>TRBV7-3|.|TRBD2|TRBJ2-1
CASNLGAGGDYNEQFF
TGTGCCAGCAACCTAGGGGCGGGAGGGGACTACAATGAGCAGTTCTTC
>TRBV27|few|.|TRBJ2-6
CASSFRGDGANVLTF
TGTGCCAGCAGTTTCAGGGGGGATGGGGCCAACGTCCTGACTTTC
>TRBV7-2|few|TRBD1|TRBJ2-3
CASSLFPTGGINTQYF
TGTGCCAGCAGCTTGTTCCCCACAGGGGGCATAAATACGCAGTATTTT
>TRBV30|few|TRBD1|TRBJ2-3
CAWRRPGQGATDTQYF
TGTGCCTGGAGGAGACCGGGACAGGGGGCGACAGATACGCAGTATTTT
>TRBV12-3/TRBV12-4|.|TRBD2|TRBJ2-5
CASKQAGGPRETQYF
TGTGCCAGCAAACAAGCGGGAGGGCCTCGAGAGACCCAGTACTTC
>TRBV20-1|few|TRBD1|TRBJ1-2
CSATGTGGSGYTF
TGCAGTGCTACCGGGACAGGGGGCTCTGGCTACACCTTC
>TRBV27|.|.|TRBJ2-4
CASSTSEAKNIQYF
TGTGCCAGCAGCACCTCTGAAGCCAAAAACATTCAGTACTTC
>TRBV12-3/TRBV12-4|few|TRBD2|TRBJ2-7
CASSRSGSGSYEQYF
TGTGCCAGCAGTCGAAGCGGGAGCGGCTCCTACGAGCAGTACTTC
>TRBV5-4|.|.|TRBJ2-5
CASSLGHPQETQYF
TGTGCCAGCAGCCTAGGACACCCTCAAGAGACCCAGTACTTC
>TRBV5-8|.|.|TRBJ2-4
CASSWGHRTGGKNIQYF
TGTGCCAGCAGCTGGGGACACCGGACGGGGGGAAAAAACATTCAGTACTTC
>TRBV20-1|.|.|TRBJ2-7
CSQGSSGYEQYF
TGCAGTCAGGGGAGTAGCGGCTACGAGCAGTACTTC
>TRBV18|.|TRBD2|TRBJ2-3
CASSRLAGTLDTQYF
TGTGCCAGCTCTCGACTAGCGGGAACGCTAGATACGCAGTATTTT
>TRBV6-5|.|.|TRBJ1-2
CASRDGTNYGYTF
TGTGCCAGCAGGGACGGGACGAACTATGGCTACACCTTC